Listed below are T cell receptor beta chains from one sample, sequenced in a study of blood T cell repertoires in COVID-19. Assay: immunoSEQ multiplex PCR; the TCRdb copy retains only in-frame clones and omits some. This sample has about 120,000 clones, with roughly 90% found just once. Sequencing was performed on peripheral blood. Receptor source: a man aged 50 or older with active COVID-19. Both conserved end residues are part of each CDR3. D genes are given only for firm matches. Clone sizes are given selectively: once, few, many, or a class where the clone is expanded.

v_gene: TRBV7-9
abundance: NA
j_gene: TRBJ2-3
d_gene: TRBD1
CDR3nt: TGTGCCAGCAGCCTGGGACAGGTTCAAAACACAGATACGCAGTATTTT
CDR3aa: CASSLGQVQNTDTQYF

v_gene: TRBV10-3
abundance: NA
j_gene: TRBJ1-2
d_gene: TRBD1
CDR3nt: TGTGCCATCAGTGGGGGACAGGTCACAAGTGACTACACCTTC
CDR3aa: CAISGGQVTSDYTF

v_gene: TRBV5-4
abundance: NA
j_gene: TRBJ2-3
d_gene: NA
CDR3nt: TGTGCCAGCAGCTTGGAGCCAGGGCAATTAGATACGCAGTATTTT
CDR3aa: CASSLEPGQLDTQYF

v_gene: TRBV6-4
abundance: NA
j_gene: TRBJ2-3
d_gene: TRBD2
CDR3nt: TGTGCCAGCAGTGACCGGGCTAGCGGTAGCACAGATACGCAGTATTTT
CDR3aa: CASSDRASGSTDTQYF

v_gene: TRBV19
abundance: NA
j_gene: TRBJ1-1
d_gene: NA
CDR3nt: TGTGCCAGTACTCAGGGCTGGAACACTGAAGCTTTCTTT
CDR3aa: CASTQGWNTEAFF

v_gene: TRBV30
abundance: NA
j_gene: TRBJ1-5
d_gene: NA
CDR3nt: TGTGCCTGGAGTGTACAGGGCAATCAGCCCCAGCATTTT
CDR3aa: CAWSVQGNQPQHF

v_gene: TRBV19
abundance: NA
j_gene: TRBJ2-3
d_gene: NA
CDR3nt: TGTGCCAGTAGTATAATCGGACTACACACAGATACGCAGTATTTT
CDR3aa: CASSIIGLHTDTQYF

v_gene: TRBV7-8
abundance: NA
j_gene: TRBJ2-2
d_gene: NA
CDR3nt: TGTGCCAGCAGCTTAGTACCCGCCGCGAGCAACACCGGGGAGCTGTTTTTT
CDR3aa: CASSLVPAASNTGELFF

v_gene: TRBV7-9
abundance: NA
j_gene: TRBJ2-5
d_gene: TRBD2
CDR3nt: TGTGCCAGCAGCCGCGGGACTAGCTATGAGACCCAGTACTTC
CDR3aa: CASSRGTSYETQYF

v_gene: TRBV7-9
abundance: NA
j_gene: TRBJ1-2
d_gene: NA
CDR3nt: TGTGCCAGCAGTAGACAGGCTGGCTACACCTTC
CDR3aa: CASSRQAGYTF

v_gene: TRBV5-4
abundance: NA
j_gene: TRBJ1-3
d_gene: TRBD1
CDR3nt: TGTGCCAGCAGCTTACAGGGGGGAAACACCATATATTTT
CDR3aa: CASSLQGGNTIYF

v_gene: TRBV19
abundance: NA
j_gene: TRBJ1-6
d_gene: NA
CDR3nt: TGTGCCAGTAGCTTGAGTAATTCACCCCTCCACTTT
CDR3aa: CASSLSNSPLHF

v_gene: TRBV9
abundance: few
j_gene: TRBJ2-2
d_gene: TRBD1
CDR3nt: TGTGCCAGCAGCTCGCAGGGGGCACTGGGGGAGCTGTTTTTT
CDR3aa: CASSSQGALGELFF

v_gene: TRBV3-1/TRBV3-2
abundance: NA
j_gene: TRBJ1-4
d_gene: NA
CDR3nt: TGTGCCAGCAGCCAAGGGGGCAATGAAAAACTGTTTTTT
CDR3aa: CASSQGGNEKLFF

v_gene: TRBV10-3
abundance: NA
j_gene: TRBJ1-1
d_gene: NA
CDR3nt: TGTGCCACCGAGGCGGGTCGGTCCATGAACACTGAAGCTTTCTTT
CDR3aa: CATEAGRSMNTEAFF

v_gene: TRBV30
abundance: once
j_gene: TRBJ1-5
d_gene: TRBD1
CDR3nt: TGTGCCTGGGGTTTAGGGACAGGGGGCATCTATAGCAATCAGCCCCAGCATTTT
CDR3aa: CAWGLGTGGIYSNQPQHF

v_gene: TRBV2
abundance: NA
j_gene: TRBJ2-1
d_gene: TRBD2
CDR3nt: TGTGCCAGCAGTGAACCCACCGGGACTACCGTCTTC
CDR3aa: CASSEPTGTTVF

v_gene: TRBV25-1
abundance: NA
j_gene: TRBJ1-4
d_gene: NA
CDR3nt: TGTGCCACCCAAAGGGGGTGGGATGAGAAACTGTTTTTT
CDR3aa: CATQRGWDEKLFF

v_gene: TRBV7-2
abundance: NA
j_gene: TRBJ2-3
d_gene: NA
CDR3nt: TGTGCCAGCAGCGCGGAGCAGCTGATCACAGATACGCAGTATTTT
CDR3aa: CASSAEQLITDTQYF

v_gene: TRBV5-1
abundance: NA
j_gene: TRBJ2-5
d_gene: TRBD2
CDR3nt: TGCGCCAGCAGCTTGGGTTTTGGGGGACTAGAGATAGAGACCCAGTACTTC
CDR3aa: CASSLGFGGLEIETQYF

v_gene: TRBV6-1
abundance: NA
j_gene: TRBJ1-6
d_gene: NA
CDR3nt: TGTGCCAGCAGTGAAAATTGGGGAGGGGCTAATTCACCCCTCCACTTT
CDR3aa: CASSENWGGANSPLHF

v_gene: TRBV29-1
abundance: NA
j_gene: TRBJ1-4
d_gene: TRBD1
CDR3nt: TGCAGCGTTGGGACAGGACGCGAAAAACTGTTTTTT
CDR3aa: CSVGTGREKLFF

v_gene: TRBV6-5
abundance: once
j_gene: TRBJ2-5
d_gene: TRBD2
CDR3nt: TGTGCCAGCAAGTCGACTAGCGGGGTCCAAGAGACCCAGTACTTC
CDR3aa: CASKSTSGVQETQYF

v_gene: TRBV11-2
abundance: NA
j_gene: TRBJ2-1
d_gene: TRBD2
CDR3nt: TGTGCCAGCAGCTTTACGGGACTAGCCACGAATGAGCAGTTCTTC
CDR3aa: CASSFTGLATNEQFF

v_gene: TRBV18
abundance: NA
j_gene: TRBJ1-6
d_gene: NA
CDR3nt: TGTGCCAGCTCACCGGTTAACAGCCTGGGGCTCTATAATTCACCCCTCCACTTT
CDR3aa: CASSPVNSLGLYNSPLHF

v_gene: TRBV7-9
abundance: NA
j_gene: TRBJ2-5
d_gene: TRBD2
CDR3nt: TGTGCCAGCAGCTTTGCGGGGGAAGAGACCCAGTACTTC
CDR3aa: CASSFAGEETQYF

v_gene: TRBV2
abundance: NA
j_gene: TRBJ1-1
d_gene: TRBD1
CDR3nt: TGTGCCAGCAGCTACCCGGGACAGGTCGCGCCGGGTACTGAAGCTTTCTTT
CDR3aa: CASSYPGQVAPGTEAFF

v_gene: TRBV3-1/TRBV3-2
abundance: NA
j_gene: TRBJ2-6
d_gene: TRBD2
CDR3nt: TGTGCCAGCAGATATGGGACTAGCGGGAGGGCCCGGTCCGGGGCCAACGTCCTGACTTTC
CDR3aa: CASRYGTSGRARSGANVLTF

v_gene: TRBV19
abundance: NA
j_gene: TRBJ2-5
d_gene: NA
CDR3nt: TGTGCCAGTAGTATAAGGAGGGGACCCCAAGAGACCCAGTACTTC
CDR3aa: CASSIRRGPQETQYF

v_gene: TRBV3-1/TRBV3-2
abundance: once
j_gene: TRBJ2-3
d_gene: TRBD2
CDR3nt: TGTGCCAGCAGCCGGGGACTAGCGGGTGGCACAGATACGCAGTATTTT
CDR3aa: CASSRGLAGGTDTQYF

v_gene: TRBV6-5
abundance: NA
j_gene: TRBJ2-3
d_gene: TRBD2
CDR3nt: TGTGCCAGCAGTTTGAGCGGGGGCACAGATACGCAGTATTTT
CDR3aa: CASSLSGGTDTQYF

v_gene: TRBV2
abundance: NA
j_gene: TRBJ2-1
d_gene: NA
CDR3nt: TGTGCCAGCAGTGTTAGGACATCCTACAATGAGCAGTTCTTC
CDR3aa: CASSVRTSYNEQFF

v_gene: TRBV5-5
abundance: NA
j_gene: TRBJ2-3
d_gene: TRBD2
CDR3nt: TGTGCCAGCAGCTACCTAGCGGGGGCTGATACGCAGTATTTT
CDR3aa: CASSYLAGADTQYF

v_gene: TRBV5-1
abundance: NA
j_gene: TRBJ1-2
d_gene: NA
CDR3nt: TGCGCCAGCAGCGTGGGGACTACACCTGTGGGCTATGGCTACACCTTC
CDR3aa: CASSVGTTPVGYGYTF

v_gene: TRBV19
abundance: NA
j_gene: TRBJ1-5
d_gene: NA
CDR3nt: TGTGCCACTCTCCTACAGGGTTCGAATCAGCCCCAGCATTTT
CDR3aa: CATLLQGSNQPQHF

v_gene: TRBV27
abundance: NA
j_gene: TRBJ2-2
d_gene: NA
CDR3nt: TGTGCCAGCAGTTTTCCCTACACCGGGGAGCTGTTTTTT
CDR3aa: CASSFPYTGELFF

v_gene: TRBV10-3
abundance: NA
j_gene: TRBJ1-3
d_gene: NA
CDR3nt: TGTGCCATCAGTGAGCCGGGGGGGAACACCATATATTTT
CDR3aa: CAISEPGGNTIYF

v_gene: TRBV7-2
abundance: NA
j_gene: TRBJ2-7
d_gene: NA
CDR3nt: TGTGCCAGCAGCCCTACTCGGGGGAGTTACTACGAGCAGTACTTC
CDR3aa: CASSPTRGSYYEQYF

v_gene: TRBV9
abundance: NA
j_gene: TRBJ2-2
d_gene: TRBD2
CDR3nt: TGTGCCAGCAGCGTAGCTAGCGGTGCGAACACCGGGGAGCTGTTTTTT
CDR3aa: CASSVASGANTGELFF

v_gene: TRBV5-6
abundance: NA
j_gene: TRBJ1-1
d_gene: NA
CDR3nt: TGTGCCAGCAGCTTGGGAGGGTATGTGAACACTGAAGCTTTCTTT
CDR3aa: CASSLGGYVNTEAFF

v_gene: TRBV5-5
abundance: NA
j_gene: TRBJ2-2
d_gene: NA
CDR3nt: TGTGCCAGCAGCTTGGCCGGCGGAACGAACACCGGGGAGCTGTTTTTT
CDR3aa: CASSLAGGTNTGELFF

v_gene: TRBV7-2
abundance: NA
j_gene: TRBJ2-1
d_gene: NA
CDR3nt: TGTGCCAGCAGCTCACAAACGCTTTGGCCACAGTTCTTC
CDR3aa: CASSSQTLWPQFF

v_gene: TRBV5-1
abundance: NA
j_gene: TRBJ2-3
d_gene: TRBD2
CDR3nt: TGCGCCAGCAGCGGGGGAGCGGGAGCAGGGACGGTTACGCAGTATTTT
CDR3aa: CASSGGAGAGTVTQYF

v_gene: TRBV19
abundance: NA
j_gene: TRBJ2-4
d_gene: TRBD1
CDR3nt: TGTGCCAGTAGTACCCAATGGACAGGGGGGATAAACATTCAGTACTTC
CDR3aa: CASSTQWTGGINIQYF

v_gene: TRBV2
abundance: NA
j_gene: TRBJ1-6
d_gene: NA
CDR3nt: TGTGCCAGCAGTGTCGAGCTATCCAATTCACCCCTCCACTTT
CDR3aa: CASSVELSNSPLHF

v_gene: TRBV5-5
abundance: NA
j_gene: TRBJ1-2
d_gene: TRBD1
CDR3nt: TGTGCCAGCAGCATACGGGCACAGGGGAACTATGGCTACACCTTC
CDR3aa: CASSIRAQGNYGYTF

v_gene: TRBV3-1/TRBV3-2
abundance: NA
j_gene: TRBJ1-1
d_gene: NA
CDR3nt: TGTGCCATCTCGAGGGGGACGGGGGGCACTGAAGCTTTCTTT
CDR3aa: CAISRGTGGTEAFF

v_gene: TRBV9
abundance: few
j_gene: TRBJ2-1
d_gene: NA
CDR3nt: TGTGCCAGCAGCGTCGGGGACTACAATGAGCAGTTCTTC
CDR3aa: CASSVGDYNEQFF

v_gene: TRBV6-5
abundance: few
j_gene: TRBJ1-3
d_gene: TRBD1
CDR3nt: TGTGCCAGCAGTATGGACAGGGACCCTGGAAACACCATATATTTT
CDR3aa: CASSMDRDPGNTIYF

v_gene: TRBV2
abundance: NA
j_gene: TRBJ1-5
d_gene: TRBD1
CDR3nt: TGTGCCAGCAGTGAACTGGGACAGGGGCTAAGCAATCAGCCCCAGCATTTT
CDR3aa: CASSELGQGLSNQPQHF

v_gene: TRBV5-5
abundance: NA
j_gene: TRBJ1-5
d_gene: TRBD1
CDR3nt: TGTGCCAGCAGCTCCTACCCCGGGACAGGGTTCAATCAGCCCCAGCATTTT
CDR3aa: CASSSYPGTGFNQPQHF